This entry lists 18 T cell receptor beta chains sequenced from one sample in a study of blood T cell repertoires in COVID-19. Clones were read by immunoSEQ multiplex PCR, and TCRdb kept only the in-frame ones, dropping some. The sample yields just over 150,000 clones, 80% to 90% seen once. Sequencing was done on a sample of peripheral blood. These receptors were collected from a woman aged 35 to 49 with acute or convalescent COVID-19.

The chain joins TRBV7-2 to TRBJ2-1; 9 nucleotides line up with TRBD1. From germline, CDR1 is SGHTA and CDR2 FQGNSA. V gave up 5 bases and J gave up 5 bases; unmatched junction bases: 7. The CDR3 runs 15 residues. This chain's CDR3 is CASSPGTGSHNEQFF. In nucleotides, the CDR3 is TGTGCCAGCAGCCCCGGGACAGGGAGCCACAATGAGCAGTTCTTC.

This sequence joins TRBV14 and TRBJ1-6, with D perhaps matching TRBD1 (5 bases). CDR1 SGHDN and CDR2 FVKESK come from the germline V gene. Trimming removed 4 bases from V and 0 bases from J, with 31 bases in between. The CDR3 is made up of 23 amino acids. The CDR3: CASSLGRFRDRTGEYSYNSPLHF. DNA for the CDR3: TGTGCCAGCAGCCTTGGGAGATTTCGGGATCGGACGGGGGAATACTCCTATAATTCACCCCTCCACTTT.

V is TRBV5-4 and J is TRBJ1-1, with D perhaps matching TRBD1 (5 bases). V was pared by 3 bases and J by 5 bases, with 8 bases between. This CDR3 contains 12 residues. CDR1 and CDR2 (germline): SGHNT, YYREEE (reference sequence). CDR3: CASSWGGTEAFF. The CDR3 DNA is TGTGCCAGCAGCTGGGGGGGTACTGAAGCTTTCTTT.

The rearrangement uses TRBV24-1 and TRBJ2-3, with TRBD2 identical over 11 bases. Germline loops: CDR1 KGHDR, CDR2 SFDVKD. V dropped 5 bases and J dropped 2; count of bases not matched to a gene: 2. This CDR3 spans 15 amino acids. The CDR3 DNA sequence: TGTGCCACCAGTGCGGGACTAGCGGACACAGATACGCAGTATTTT. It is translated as CATSAGLADTDTQYF.

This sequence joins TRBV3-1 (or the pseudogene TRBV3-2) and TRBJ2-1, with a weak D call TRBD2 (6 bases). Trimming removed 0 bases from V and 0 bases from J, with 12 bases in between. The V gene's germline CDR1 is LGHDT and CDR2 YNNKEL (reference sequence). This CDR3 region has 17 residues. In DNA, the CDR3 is TGTGCCAGCAGCCAAGAAGGTAGCGGAAGCTCCTACAATGAGCAGTTCTTC. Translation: CASSQEGSGSSYNEQFF.

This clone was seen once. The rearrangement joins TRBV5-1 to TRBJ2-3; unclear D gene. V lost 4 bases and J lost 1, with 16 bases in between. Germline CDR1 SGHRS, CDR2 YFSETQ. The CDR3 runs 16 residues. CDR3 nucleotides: TGCGCCAGCAGCCCCAATCGTCGTAGCCGCACAGATACGCAGTATTTT. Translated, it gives CASSPNRRSRTDTQYF.

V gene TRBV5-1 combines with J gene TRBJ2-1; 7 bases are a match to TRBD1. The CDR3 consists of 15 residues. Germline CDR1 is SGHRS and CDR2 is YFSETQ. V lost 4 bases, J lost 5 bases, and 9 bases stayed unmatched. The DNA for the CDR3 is TGCGCCAGCAGCGGGTCCGGGACAGAACACAATGAGCAGTTCTTC. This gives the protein CASSGSGTEHNEQFF.

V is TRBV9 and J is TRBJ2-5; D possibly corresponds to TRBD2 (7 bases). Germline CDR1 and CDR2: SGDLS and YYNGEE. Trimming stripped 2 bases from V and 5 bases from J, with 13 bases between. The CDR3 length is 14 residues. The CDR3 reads CASSVGGAVETQYF. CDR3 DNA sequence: TGTGCCAGCAGCGTGGGGGGGGCTGTGGAGACCCAGTACTTC.

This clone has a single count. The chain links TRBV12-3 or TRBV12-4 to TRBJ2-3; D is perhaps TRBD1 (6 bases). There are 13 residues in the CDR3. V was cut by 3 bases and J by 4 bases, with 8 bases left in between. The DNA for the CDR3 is TGTGCCAGCAGTTTTACAGGGCCAGATACGCAGTATTTT. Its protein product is CASSFTGPDTQYF.

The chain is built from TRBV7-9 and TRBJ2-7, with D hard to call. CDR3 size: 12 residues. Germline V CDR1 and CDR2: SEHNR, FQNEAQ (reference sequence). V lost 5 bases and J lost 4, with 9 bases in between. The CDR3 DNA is TGTGCCAGCAGCACAACAGTGTACGAGCAGTACTTC. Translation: CASSTTVYEQYF. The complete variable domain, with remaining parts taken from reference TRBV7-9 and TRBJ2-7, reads DTGVSQNPRHKITKRGQNVTFRCDPISEHNRLYWYRQTLGQGPEFLTYFQNEAQLEKSRLLSDRFSAERPKGSFSTLEIQRTEQGDSAMYLCASSTTVYEQYFGPGTRLTVT.

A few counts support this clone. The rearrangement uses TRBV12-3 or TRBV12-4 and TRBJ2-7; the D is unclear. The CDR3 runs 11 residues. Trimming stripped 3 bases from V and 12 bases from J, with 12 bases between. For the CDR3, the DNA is TGTGCCAGCAGTTTCTTAACCCCGCGGTACTTC. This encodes CASSFLTPRYF.

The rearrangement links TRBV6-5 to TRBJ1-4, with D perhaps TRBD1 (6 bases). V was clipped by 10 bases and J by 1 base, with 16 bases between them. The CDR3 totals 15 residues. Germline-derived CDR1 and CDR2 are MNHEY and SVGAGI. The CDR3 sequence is CATLLTQGTNEKLFF. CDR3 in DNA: TGTGCCACCCTTCTCACACAGGGAACTAATGAAAAACTGTTTTTT.

CDR3 sequence: CASSRFSGGADTQYF. Here the CDR3 DNA reads TGTGCCAGCAGCCGATTTAGCGGGGGGGCAGATACGCAGTATTTT. V is TRBV7-8 and J is TRBJ2-3; 11 bases map to TRBD2. The trim removed 5 bases at V and 4 bases at J, leaving 5 bases unmatched. CDR1 SGHVS and CDR2 FQNEAQ come from the germline V gene. The length of the CDR3 is 15 residues.

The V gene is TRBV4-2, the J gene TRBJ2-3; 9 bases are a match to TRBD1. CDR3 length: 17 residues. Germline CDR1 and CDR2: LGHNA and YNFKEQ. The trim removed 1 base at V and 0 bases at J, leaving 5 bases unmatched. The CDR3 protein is CASSQVGTGHSTDTQYF. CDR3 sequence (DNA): TGTGCCAGCAGCCAAGTGGGGACAGGGCATAGCACAGATACGCAGTATTTT.

This CDR3 is CASSSPGLGISNEQFF. DNA for the CDR3: TGTGCCAGCAGCTCCCCTGGACTAGGAATCAGTAATGAGCAGTTCTTC. The chain combines TRBV7-3 with TRBJ2-1; 7 bases line up with TRBD2. V trimming: 4 bases; J trimming: 7 bases; junction bases outside the gene matches: 13. The CDR3 is made up of 16 amino acids. The germline gives CDR1 SGHTA, CDR2 FQGTGA.

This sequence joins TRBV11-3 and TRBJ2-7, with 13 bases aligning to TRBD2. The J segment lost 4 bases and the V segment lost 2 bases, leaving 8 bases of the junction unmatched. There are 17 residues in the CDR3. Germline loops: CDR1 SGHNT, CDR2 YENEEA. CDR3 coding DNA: TGTGCCAGCAGCTTAAGGACTAGCGGGAGAGGCGCTTACGAGCAGTACTTC. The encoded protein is CASSLRTSGRGAYEQYF.

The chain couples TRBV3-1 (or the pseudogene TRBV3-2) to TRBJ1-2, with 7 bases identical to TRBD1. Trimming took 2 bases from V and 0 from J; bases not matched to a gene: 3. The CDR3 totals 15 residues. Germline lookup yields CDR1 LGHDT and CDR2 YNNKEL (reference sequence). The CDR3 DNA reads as TGTGCCAGCAGCCAAAACAGGGGTTCTAACTATGGCTACACCTTC. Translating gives CASSQNRGSNYGYTF.

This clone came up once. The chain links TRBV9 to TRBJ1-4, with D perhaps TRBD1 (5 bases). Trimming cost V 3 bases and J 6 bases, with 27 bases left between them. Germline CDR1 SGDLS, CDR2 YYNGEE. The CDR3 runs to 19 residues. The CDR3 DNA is TGTGCCAGCAGCGCGCCTTTCCCGGGGAGGGGCTTATTCGATGAAAAACTGTTTTTT. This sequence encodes CASSAPFPGRGLFDEKLFF.